A single sample is the source of the 20 T cell receptor beta chains below, sequenced in a study of blood T cell repertoires in COVID-19. Using immunoSEQ multiplex PCR, the repertoire was profiled, and TCRdb retains in-frame clones only, with some absent. The repertoire has approximately 130,000 clones, approximately 80% of them found once; the top ten carry about a fifth. Sequencing used peripheral blood. The receptor source for this set is a man aged 80 or over with acute or convalescent COVID-19.

A note on this clone: The same CDR3 can be traced to other DNA sequences in this sample. This chain uses TRBV29-1 with TRBJ2-1; TRBD1 matches 8 bases. CDR1 and CDR2 (germline): SQVTM, ANQGSEA. CDR3 size: 14 residues. V lost 4 bases to trimming and J lost 1 base; unmatched junction nucleotides: 3. CDR3 DNA sequence: TGCAGCGTTGGGGGGACAGGATCCTACAATGAGCAGTTCTTC. Its translation: CSVGGTGSYNEQFF.

V gene TRBV19 combines with J gene TRBJ1-5; 7 nucleotides match TRBD1. Unmatched junction bases numbered 11, after V lost 5 bases and J lost 1 base. Per the germline V gene, CDR1 is LNHDA and CDR2 is SQIVND (reference sequence). The CDR3 loop spans 17 amino acids. CDR3 region: CASSPQGGTVSNQPQHF. The CDR3 coding sequence is TGTGCCAGTAGTCCTCAAGGGGGGACAGTCAGCAATCAGCCCCAGCATTTT.

Notes on this clone: A much larger clone is a single base away; this may be a read error. The rearrangement uses TRBV3-1 (or the pseudogene TRBV3-2) and TRBJ2-1; 8 bases match TRBD2. Germline V lookup: CDR1 LGHDT, CDR2 YNNKEL (reference sequence). V lost 3 bases, J lost 12 bases, and 10 bases stayed unmatched. The CDR3 covers 14 residues. For the CDR3, the DNA is TGTGCCAGCAGCCAGGAGGCGGGGGGCGGGGCGCAGTTCTTC. Its translation is CASSQEAGGGAQFF.

The J gene is TRBJ2-5, the V gene TRBV5-6; D might be TRBD1 (6 bases). V lost 5 bases and J 1 base, leaving 15 bases between the germline ends. The CDR3 has 15 residues. Germline-derived CDR1 and CDR2 are SGHDT and YYEEEE. The CDR3 nucleotides read TGTGCCAGCAGGCGTACAGACAGGACCCAAGAGACCCAGTACTTC. It specifies CASRRTDRTQETQYF.

This clone was observed a few times. The CDR3 spells CASRPDRNSYNEQFF. The CDR3 coding sequence is TGTGCCAGCAGACCGGACAGAAACTCCTACAATGAGCAGTTCTTC. The V and J genes are TRBV6-5 and TRBJ2-1, with D possibly matching TRBD1 (6 bases). Trimming removed 6 bases from V and 0 bases from J, with 12 bases in between. This CDR3 contains 15 residues. Germline CDR1 is MNHEY and CDR2 is SVGAGI.

CDR3 DNA: TGTGCCAGCAGTTTGGGCAGGCGAATTGGGGAGACCCAGTACTTC. Translated: CASSLGRRIGETQYF. The rearrangement joins TRBV28 to TRBJ2-5; no clear D gene. The ends were cut back, 3 bases at V and 5 bases at J, with 16 bases in the middle. Germline V gene sequence: CDR1 MDHEN, CDR2 SYDVKM. This CDR3 is built from 15 residues.

With regard to this clone: One end of the junction does not line up with germline, which may come from a read error. The rearrangement joins TRBV4-1 to TRBJ2-1, with 13 positions matching TRBD2. The CDR3 runs 17 residues. CDR1 MGHRA and CDR2 YSYEKL come from the germline V gene. This CDR3 reads CPSSQPWGLAGINEQFF. The DNA of the CDR3 is TGCCCCAGCAGCCAACCTTGGGGACTAGCGGGGATCAATGAGCAGTTCTTC.

Here the CDR3 reads CASSPNQPQHF. The DNA of the CDR3 is TGTGCCAGCAGCCCTAATCAGCCCCAGCATTTT. The gene calls are TRBV12-3 or TRBV12-4 and TRBJ1-5, with unresolved D. The V end was cut by 6 bases, the J end by 4 bases, with 4 bases between. This CDR3 is built from 11 residues.

The gene calls are TRBV2 and TRBJ2-1, with 11 bases fitting TRBD2. V shed 5 bases and J 7 bases; nucleotides not matched to a gene: 10. Germline CDR1 is SNHLY and CDR2 is FYNNEI. This CDR3 spans 16 amino acids. The CDR3 nucleotides read TGTGCCAGCAGTCGCGTTAGACTAGCGGGGACGAATGAGCAGTTCTTC. Its translation is CASSRVRLAGTNEQFF.

J is TRBJ2-5 and V is TRBV9, with 10 nucleotides matching TRBD2. Germline V gives CDR1 SGDLS, CDR2 YYNGEE. J gave up 2 bases and V 3 bases, and 19 bases lay outside the gene matches. The length of the CDR3 is 20 residues. In nucleotides, the CDR3 is TGTGCCAGCAGCGCTCCTTTGGTAGCGGGGGGCCGGGTCCCACAAGAGACCCAGTACTTC. Translation gives CASSAPLVAGGRVPQETQYF.

The V and J genes are TRBV25-1 and TRBJ1-1; TRBD1 is a possible D gene (5 bases). Trimming pared 4 bases from V and 6 bases from J, leaving 15 bases between. Germline V lookup: CDR1 MGHDK, CDR2 SYGVNS. This CDR3 is 14 amino acids long. CDR3 bases: TGTGCCAGCAGTGGGGGGGTCTCTGGCCCTGAAGCTTTCTTT. Translation: CASSGGVSGPEAFF.

The chain links TRBV30 to TRBJ2-1, with a tentative D call TRBD2 (5 bases). The CDR3 totals 13 residues. Germline assignment: CDR1 GTSNPN and CDR2 SVGIG (reference sequence). Trimming took off 2 bases at V and 6 bases at J, with 11 bases between the two ends. The CDR3: CAWSPRAGNEQFF. The CDR3 DNA sequence: TGTGCCTGGAGTCCCCGGGCGGGCAATGAGCAGTTCTTC.

The V and J genes are TRBV11-2 and TRBJ1-4; perhaps TRBD1 as D (6 bases). CDR1 is SGHAT and CDR2 is FQNNGV in the germline V gene. This CDR3 has 15 amino acids. Trimming removed 5 bases from V and 3 bases from J, with 13 bases in between. CDR3 sequence: CASSPRGAANEKLFF. The CDR3 coding sequence is TGTGCCAGCAGCCCCCGGGGGGCGGCTAATGAAAAACTGTTTTTT.

Only a few counts were recorded for this clone. The chain carries TRBV30 and TRBJ1-1; TRBD1 is a possible D gene (5 bases). V lost 3 bases and J lost 1, with 12 bases in between. Germline V gives CDR1 GTSNPN, CDR2 SVGIG (reference sequence). The CDR3 contains 14 residues. CDR3 in amino acids: CAWSPGDRNTEAFF. CDR3 nucleotide sequence: TGTGCCTGGAGCCCTGGAGACAGGAACACTGAAGCTTTCTTT. Full variable domain (rest looked up from reference TRBV30 and TRBJ1-1): SQTIHQWPATLVQPVGSPLSLECTVEGTSNPNLYWYRQAAGRGLQLLFYSVGIGQISSEVPQNLSASRPQDRQFILSSKKLLLSDSGFYLCAWSPGDRNTEAFFGQGTRLTVV.

The chain joins TRBV7-9 to TRBJ2-3, with D possibly being TRBD2 (5 bases). The CDR3 runs 15 residues. The V and J ends lost 5 bases and 1 base respectively, with 13 bases between them. CDR1 and CDR2 (germline): SEHNR, FQNEAQ (reference sequence). The CDR3 DNA is TGTGCCAGCAGCCGGACTCGCCCCGGCACAGATACGCAGTATTTT. As protein: CASSRTRPGTDTQYF.

CDR3 nucleotides: TGTGCCAGCAGCTTACGGGAGCGGGGGAGCTCCTACGAGCAGTACTTC. Protein: CASSLRERGSSYEQYF. J is TRBJ2-7 and V is TRBV13; TRBD2 aligns across 8 bases. The length of the CDR3 is 16 residues. Germline V gene data show CDR1 as PRHDT and CDR2 as FYEKMQ (reference sequence). The ends lost 2 bases at V and 0 bases at J; junction bases unmatched: 6. The variable domain in full, completed from reference TRBV13 and TRBJ2-7, reads AAGVIQSPRHLIKEKRETATLKCYPIPRHDTVYWYQQGPGQDPQFLISFYEKMQSDKGSIPDRFSAQQFSDYHSELNMSSLELGDSALYFCASSLRERGSSYEQYFGPGTRLTVT.

V and J are TRBV9 and TRBJ1-1; a possible D gene is TRBD1 (6 bases). Per germline, CDR1 SGDLS and CDR2 YYNGEE. V lost 0 bases to trimming and J lost 4 bases, with 10 bases between them. There are 14 residues in the CDR3. In DNA form, the CDR3 reads TGTGCCAGCAGCGTAGCGGGGGGCTCCACTGAAGCTTTCTTT. It is translated as CASSVAGGSTEAFF.

In its sample, this clone was seen a few times. In DNA form, the CDR3 reads TGCAGCGTTGTATGGGCCAGGAAGCGGGCCTACGAGCAGTACTTC. Protein sequence: CSVVWARKRAYEQYF. The chain links TRBV29-1 to TRBJ2-7, with D perhaps TRBD2 (6 bases). The CDR3 covers 15 residues. CDR1 is SQVTM, CDR2 ANQGSEA, per germline. V lost 4 bases, J lost 2 bases, and 18 bases lay in between.

The J gene is TRBJ2-1, the V gene TRBV4-2, with D possibly TRBD2 on 6 matching bases. Germline-derived CDR1 and CDR2 are LGHNA and YNFKEQ. CDR3 size: 14 residues. Deletions cut 0 bases from V and 7 bases from J, with 10 bases between. CDR3 in DNA: TGTGCCAGCAGCCAAGATCCGGGGGAGAATGAGCAGTTCTTC. Translation gives CASSQDPGENEQFF.

The table lists this clone with a count of one. The chain uses TRBV4-2 and TRBJ2-5, with 8 nucleotides matching TRBD2. Trimming took 1 base from V and 1 from J; bases not matched to a gene: 8. This CDR3 region has 17 residues. Germline V gene lookup returns CDR1 LGHNA and CDR2 YNFKEQ. The CDR3 loop is CASSQGIQRGPQETQYF. In DNA form, the CDR3 reads TGTGCCAGCAGCCAAGGTATCCAGCGGGGGCCCCAAGAGACCCAGTACTTC.